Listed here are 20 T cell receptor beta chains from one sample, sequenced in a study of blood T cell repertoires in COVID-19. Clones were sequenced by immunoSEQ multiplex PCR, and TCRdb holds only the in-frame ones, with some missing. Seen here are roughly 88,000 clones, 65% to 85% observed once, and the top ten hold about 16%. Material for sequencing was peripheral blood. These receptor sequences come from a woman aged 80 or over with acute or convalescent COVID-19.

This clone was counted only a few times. This chain's CDR3 is CASSTRQGDGYTF. DNA for the CDR3: TGTGCCAGCAGCACCCGACAGGGGGATGGCTACACCTTC. The chain uses TRBV7-8 and TRBJ1-2, with 9 positions matching TRBD1. V trimming: 5 bases; J trimming: 6 bases; junction bases outside the gene matches: 4. The CDR3 length is 13 residues. CDR1 is SGHVS and CDR2 is FQNEAQ in the germline V gene.

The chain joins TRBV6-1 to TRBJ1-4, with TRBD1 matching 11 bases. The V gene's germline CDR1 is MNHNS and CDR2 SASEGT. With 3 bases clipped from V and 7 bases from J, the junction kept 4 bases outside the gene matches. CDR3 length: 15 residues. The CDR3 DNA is TGTGCCAGCAGTGAGTCCGGGACAGGGGGTGAAAAACTGTTTTTT. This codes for CASSESGTGGEKLFF.

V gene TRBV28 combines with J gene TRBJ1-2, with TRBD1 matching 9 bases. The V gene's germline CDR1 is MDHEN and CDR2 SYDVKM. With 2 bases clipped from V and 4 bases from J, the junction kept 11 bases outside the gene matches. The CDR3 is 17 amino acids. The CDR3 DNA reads TGTGCCAGCAGTTTAGCGGGCCGGACAGGGGTGACCTATGGCTACACCTTC. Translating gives CASSLAGRTGVTYGYTF.

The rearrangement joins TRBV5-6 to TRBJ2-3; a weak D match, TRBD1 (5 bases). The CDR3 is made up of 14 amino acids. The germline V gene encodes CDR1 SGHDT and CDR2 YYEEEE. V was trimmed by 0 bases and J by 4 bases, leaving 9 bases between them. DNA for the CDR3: TGTGCCAGCAGCTTGGTTGCAGGGTCAGATACGCAGTATTTT. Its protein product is CASSLVAGSDTQYF.

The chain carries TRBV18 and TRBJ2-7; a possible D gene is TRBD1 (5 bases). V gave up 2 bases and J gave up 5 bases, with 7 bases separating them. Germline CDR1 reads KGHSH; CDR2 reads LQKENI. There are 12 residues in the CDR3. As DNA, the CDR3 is TGTGCCAGCTCACCATCGGACAACGAGCAGTACTTC. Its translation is CASSPSDNEQYF.

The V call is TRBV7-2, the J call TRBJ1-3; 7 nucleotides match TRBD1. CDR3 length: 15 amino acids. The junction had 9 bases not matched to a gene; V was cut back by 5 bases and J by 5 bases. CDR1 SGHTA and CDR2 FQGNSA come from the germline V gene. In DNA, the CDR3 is TGTGCCAGCAGCAGACAGGGAAGTGGCAGAAACACCATATATTTT. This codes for CASSRQGSGRNTIYF.

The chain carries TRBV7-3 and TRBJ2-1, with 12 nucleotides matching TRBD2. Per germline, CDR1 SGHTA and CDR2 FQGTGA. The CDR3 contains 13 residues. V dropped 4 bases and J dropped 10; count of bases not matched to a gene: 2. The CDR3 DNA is TGTGCCAGCAGCTCCGGACTAGCGGGGGAGCAGTTCTTC. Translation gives CASSSGLAGEQFF.

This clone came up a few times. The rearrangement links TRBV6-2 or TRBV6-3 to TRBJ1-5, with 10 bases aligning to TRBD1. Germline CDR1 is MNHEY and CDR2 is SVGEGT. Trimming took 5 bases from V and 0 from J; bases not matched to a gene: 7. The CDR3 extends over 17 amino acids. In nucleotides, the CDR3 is TGTGCCAGCAGTCCGGACAGGGGGGCGAGTAGCAATCAGCCCCAGCATTTT. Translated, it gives CASSPDRGASSNQPQHF.

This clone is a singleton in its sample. In DNA, the CDR3 is TGTGCCAGCAGCGTAGACCCAGGTCATGGAAACACCATATATTTT. This sequence encodes CASSVDPGHGNTIYF. The rearrangement links TRBV9 to TRBJ1-3; D is unclear. CDR3 length: 15 amino acids. Per the germline V gene, CDR1 is SGDLS and CDR2 is YYNGEE. With 0 bases removed from V and 3 bases from J, the gap between germline ends came to 10 bases. Based on the CDR3 plus reference TRBV9 and TRBJ1-3, the full variable domain is DSGVTQTPKHLITATGQRVTLRCSPRSGDLSVYWYQQSLDQGLQFLIQYYNGEERAKGNILERFSAQQFPDLHSELNLSSLELGDSALYFCASSVDPGHGNTIYFGEGSWLTVV.

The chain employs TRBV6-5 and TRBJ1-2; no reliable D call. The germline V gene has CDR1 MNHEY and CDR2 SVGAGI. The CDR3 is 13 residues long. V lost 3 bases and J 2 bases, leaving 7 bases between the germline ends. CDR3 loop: CASSYSKNYGYTF. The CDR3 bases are TGTGCCAGCAGTTATAGCAAGAACTATGGCTACACCTTC.

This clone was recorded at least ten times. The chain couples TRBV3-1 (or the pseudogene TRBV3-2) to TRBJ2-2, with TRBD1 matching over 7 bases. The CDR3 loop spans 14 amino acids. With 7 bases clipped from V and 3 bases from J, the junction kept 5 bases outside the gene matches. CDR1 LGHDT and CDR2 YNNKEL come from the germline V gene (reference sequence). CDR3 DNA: TGTGCCAGCACCTCCGGGACAGACACCGGGGAGCTGTTTTTT. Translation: CASTSGTDTGELFF.

CDR3 nucleotide sequence: TGTGCCAGCAGCTCCTCCGGGGGGCCGACTGGAAACACCATATATTTT. Translating gives CASSSSGGPTGNTIYF. The rearrangement uses TRBV7-2 and TRBJ1-3; maybe TRBD1 (6 bases). The V end lost 4 bases, the J end lost 2 bases, and 15 bases lay between the germline ends. Germline CDR1 and CDR2: SGHTA and FQGNSA. The CDR3 totals 16 residues.

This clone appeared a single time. The CDR3: CSVQNTEAFF. The CDR3 nucleotides read TGCAGCGTTCAGAACACTGAAGCTTTCTTT. This sequence joins TRBV29-1 and TRBJ1-1; no definite D call. The germline gives CDR1 SQVTM, CDR2 ANQGSEA. The CDR3 covers 10 residues. V gave up 5 bases and J gave up 1 base, with 2 bases separating them.

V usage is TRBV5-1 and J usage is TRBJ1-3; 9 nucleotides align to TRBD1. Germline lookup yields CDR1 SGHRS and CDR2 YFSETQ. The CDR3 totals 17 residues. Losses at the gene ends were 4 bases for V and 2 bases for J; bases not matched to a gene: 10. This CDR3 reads CASSPYPGTGTGNTIYF. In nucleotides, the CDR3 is TGCGCCAGCAGCCCCTACCCCGGGACAGGGACTGGAAACACCATATATTTT.

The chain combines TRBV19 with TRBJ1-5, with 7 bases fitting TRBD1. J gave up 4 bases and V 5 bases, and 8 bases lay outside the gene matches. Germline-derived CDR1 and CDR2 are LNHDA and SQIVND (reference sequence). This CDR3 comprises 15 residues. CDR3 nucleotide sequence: TGTGCCAGTAGTCTCGACCGGGACAGTAATCAGCCCCAGCATTTT. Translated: CASSLDRDSNQPQHF.

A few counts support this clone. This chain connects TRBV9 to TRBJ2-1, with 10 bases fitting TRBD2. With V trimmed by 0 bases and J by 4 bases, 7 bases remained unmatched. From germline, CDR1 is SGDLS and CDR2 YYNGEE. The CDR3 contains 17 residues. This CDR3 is CASSVDPSGGVYNEQFF. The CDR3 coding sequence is TGTGCCAGCAGCGTAGATCCTAGCGGGGGCGTTTACAATGAGCAGTTCTTC.

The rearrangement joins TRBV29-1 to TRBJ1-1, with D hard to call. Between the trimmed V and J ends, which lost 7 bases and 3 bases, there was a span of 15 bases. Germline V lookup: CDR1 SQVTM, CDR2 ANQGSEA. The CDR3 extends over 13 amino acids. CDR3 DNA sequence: TGCAGCGCTCTAACAAACGGAGACACTGAAGCTTTCTTT. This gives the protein CSALTNGDTEAFF.

The CDR3 loop is CASSEYGGYTEAFF. The CDR3 nucleotides are TGTGCCAGCAGTGAATATGGGGGGTACACTGAAGCTTTCTTT. V is TRBV25-1 and J is TRBJ1-1, with D possibly matching TRBD1 (5 bases). V lost 0 bases and J 3 bases, leaving 8 bases between the germline ends. CDR1 is MGHDK and CDR2 is SYGVNS in the germline V gene. The CDR3 has 14 amino acids.

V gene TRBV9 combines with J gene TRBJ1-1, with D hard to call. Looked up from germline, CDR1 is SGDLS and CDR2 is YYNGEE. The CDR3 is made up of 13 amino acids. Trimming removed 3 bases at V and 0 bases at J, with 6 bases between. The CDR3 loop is CASSATMNTEAFF. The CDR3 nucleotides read TGTGCCAGCAGCGCGACTATGAACACTGAAGCTTTCTTT.

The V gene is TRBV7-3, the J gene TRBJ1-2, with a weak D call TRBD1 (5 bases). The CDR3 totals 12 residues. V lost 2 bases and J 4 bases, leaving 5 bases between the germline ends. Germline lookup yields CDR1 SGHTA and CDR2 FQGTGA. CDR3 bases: TGTGCCAGCAGCTTAGACAGCTATGGCTACACCTTC. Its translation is CASSLDSYGYTF.